This T cell receptor (beta chain) was identified in a study of cytomegalovirus exposure and HLA in healthy donors. PCR was performed using 60 Vbeta and 13 Jbeta primers. Sequenced by immunoSEQ multiplex PCR; TCRdb stores in-frame clones only, minus some. The sample consists of over 95,000 clones, 70% to 85% of them appearing once. V was clipped by 6 bases and J by 2 bases; unmatched bases: 4. In germline, CDR1 is MNHEY, CDR2 SVGAGI. This CDR3 has 13 residues. The chain is built from TRBV6-5 and TRBJ2-7, with 7 positions matching TRBD1. This receptor was obtained from a young woman in good health and CMV-seronegative. The material sequenced was PBMCs. CDR3 loop: CASRRTGAYEQYF. For the CDR3, the DNA is TGTGCCAGCAGACGCACAGGGGCCTACGAGCAGTACTTC.